The entry that follows covers one T cell receptor (beta chain) sequence. What this receptor recognizes is not known. No base-level quality is on record; no much larger clone is a single base apart. The data derive from a study of T cell changes during pregnancy in multiple sclerosis (dated by TCRdb to the late 2010s). Study-level background: The study examined how the T cell repertoire changed over the course of pregnancy in women with multiple sclerosis.

The library was generated by the immunoSEQ multiplex PCR assay. TCRdb retrieved this table from immuneACCESS and kept in-frame rearrangements only. Not all clones are present; in checked studies, unresolved V genes account for under half, and no reason is known for the remainder. The sample table contains tens of thousands of clones; only one count was recorded for roughly 90% of them. Together, the top ten hold roughly 13% of the sample. From the cysteine through the phenylalanine, the CDR3 covers 14 amino acids. Only the CDR3 DNA is retained, 42 bases long and in frame from the first base. The germline V gene encodes CDR1 MNHEY and CDR2 SVGAGI. The junction carries 6 bases between V and J, which are trimmed by 3 bases and 1 base respectively.

The sequences come from CD8+ T cells from peripheral blood mononuclear cells, collected in the first trimester of pregnancy. The sequence was collected from a female donor with multiple sclerosis, enrolled in a pregnancy study. Here the chain combines TRBV6-5 and TRBJ2-2, with TRBD2 as a weak D call on 5 bases. The DNA is TGTGCCAGCAGTTATGGAGGGAACACCGGGGAGCTGTTTTTT. It translates as CASSYGGNTGELFF.